The source of this TCR beta chain is a study of graft-versus-host responses after intestinal transplantation. The junction had 6 bases not matched to a gene; V was cut back by 4 bases and J by 4 bases. The length of the CDR3 is 14 residues. Germline V gene sequence: CDR1 SGDLS, CDR2 YYNGEE. Some clones are missing from TCRdb's copy, which holds only in-frame ones; the method was immunoSEQ multiplex PCR. This sample carries over 20,000 clones, more than 40% of them seen once, and the ten largest clones take 0.7% to 0.9%. Sequencing used alloreactive CD4+ T cells from a mixed lymphocyte reaction culture, obtained before intestinal transplant. Subset reported: CFSE-low proliferating T cells sorted from roughly 6-day pre-transplant mixed lymphocyte reaction (GvH or HvG direction). This receptor was taken from a human patient who received an intestinal transplant. The V and J genes are TRBV9 and TRBJ2-3, with TRBD1 matching 7 bases. The CDR3 protein is CASSPTGLADTQYF. The CDR3 bases are TGTGCCAGCAGCCCGACAGGGTTGGCAGATACGCAGTATTTT.